Following are 11 T cell receptor beta chains from one sample sequenced in a study of metastatic and nonmetastatic thyroid tumors. Nobody among the patients had been given any treatment before thyroid surgery. Using MiXCR, TCRdb re-called clones from the PCR reads. In the table there are about 23,000 clones, 20% to 30% of which are singletons. The specimen sequenced was tumor tissue. The receptors were gathered from a male donor with papillary thyroid cancer or a benign thyroid nodule (not recorded which). Some clones in this sample may be carry-over from other donors' samples.

The table lists this clone with many counts. The genes are TRBV12-3 or TRBV12-4 and TRBJ1-5, with D perhaps matching TRBD1 (6 bases). V was pared by 6 bases and J by 0 bases, with 12 bases between. This CDR3 comprises 15 residues. CDR3: CASSPGQYSNQPQHF. The CDR3 coding sequence is TGTGCCAGCAGCCCCGGACAGTATAGCAATCAGCCCCAGCATTTT.

In its sample, this clone was seen many times. The rearrangement uses TRBV7-2 and TRBJ1-5; TRBD1 matches 8 bases. Germline-derived CDR1 and CDR2 are SGHTA and FQGNSA. With V trimmed by 3 bases and J by 1 base, 2 bases remained unmatched. The CDR3 is made up of 15 amino acids. CDR3 loop: CASSFDRGSNQPQHF. The CDR3 coding sequence is TGTGCCAGCAGCTTCGACAGGGGCAGCAATCAGCCCCAGCATTTT.

This clone was seen ten or more times. V gene TRBV12-3 or TRBV12-4 combines with J gene TRBJ2-1, with D possibly being TRBD2 (5 bases). The CDR3 contains 15 residues. V was clipped by 6 bases and J by 0 bases, with 12 bases between them. The CDR3 loop reads CASSWLASSYNEQFF. The CDR3 DNA is TGTGCCAGCAGCTGGTTAGCGAGCTCCTACAATGAGCAGTTCTTC.

The chain has TRBV4-1 and TRBJ2-5, with TRBD2 matching over 14 bases. The CDR3 contains 20 residues. Germline V gene data show CDR1 as MGHRA and CDR2 as YSYEKL. V lost 4 bases, J lost 2 bases, and 15 bases stayed unmatched. Here the CDR3 reads CASSPSTGTRLAGGQETQYF. The CDR3 DNA sequence: TGCGCCAGCAGCCCTTCAACCGGGACAAGACTAGCGGGAGGGCAAGAGACCCAGTACTTC.

Comment on this clone: A junction end diverges from the germline sequence, so it may reflect a read error. The rearrangement joins TRBV20-1 to TRBJ1-2; TRBD1 aligns across 7 bases. CDR3 size: 13 residues. CDR1 and CDR2 (germline): DFQATT, SNEGSKA (reference sequence). CDR3 protein: CSARDQGEDGYTF. The CDR3 DNA follows: TGCAGTGCTAGGGATCAGGGGGAGGATGGGTACACCTTC.

This clone has more than one count but fewer than ten. The chain couples TRBV19 to TRBJ1-5; D is ambiguous. Per the germline V gene, CDR1 is LNHDA and CDR2 is SQIVND (reference sequence). This CDR3 has 14 residues. V was clipped by 1 base and J by 4 bases, with 8 bases between them. The CDR3 region has the DNA TGTGCCAGTAGTATAGGCTACGGGAATCAGCCCCAGCATTTT. Residues: CASSIGYGNQPQHF.

The table lists this clone with many counts. The chain couples TRBV10-2 to TRBJ2-3; 11 bases align to TRBD2. This CDR3 region has 14 residues. V shed 6 bases and J 1 base; nucleotides not matched to a gene: 0. Germline-derived CDR1 and CDR2 are WSHSY and SAAADI. As DNA, the CDR3 is TGCGCCAGCAGACTAGCGGGAGGCACAGATACGCAGTATTTT. This sequence encodes CASRLAGGTDTQYF.

This clone was picked up many times. The chain has TRBV30 and TRBJ2-7; no clear D gene. With 4 bases removed from V and 2 bases from J, the gap between germline ends came to 9 bases. Per germline, CDR1 GTSNPN and CDR2 SVGIG (reference sequence). The CDR3 totals 12 residues. The CDR3 coding sequence is TGTGCCTGGAACGCATCCCCCTACGAGCAGTACTTC. This translates into CAWNASPYEQYF.

This clone was seen repeatedly, ten times or more. At the DNA level, this CDR3 is encoded by other sequences in the same sample as well. V is TRBV20-1 and J is TRBJ2-1, with TRBD2 matching over 11 bases. From germline, CDR1 is DFQATT and CDR2 SNEGSKA (reference sequence). CDR3 length equals 16 residues. V gave up 5 bases and J gave up 4 bases; unmatched junction bases: 10. CDR3 DNA sequence: TGCAGTGCTCCGGGACTAGCGGTGGTAGGTTACAATGAGCAGTTCTTC. Amino acid sequence: CSAPGLAVVGYNEQFF.

This clone has only a few counts. This clone may be a read error of a much larger clone one base away. J is TRBJ2-2 and V is TRBV7-6, with a tentative D call TRBD1 (6 bases). The CDR3 length is 16 residues. Germline V gene lookup returns CDR1 SGHVS and CDR2 FNYEAQ. The CDR3 nucleotides read TGTGCCAGCAGCTTAGGTGTGGGTCGGGACACCTGGGAGCTGTTTTTT. Encoded protein: CASSLGVGRDTWELFF.

The chain is built from TRBV28 and TRBJ1-2, with D perhaps TRBD1 (5 bases). The CDR3 sequence is 16 residues long. V lost 7 bases and J 2 bases, leaving 20 bases between the germline ends. The germline gives CDR1 MDHEN, CDR2 SYDVKM. The DNA of the CDR3 is TGTGCCAGCATCACCCCTGGGGCGGGACGGAACTATGGCTACACCTTC. It codes for CASITPGAGRNYGYTF.